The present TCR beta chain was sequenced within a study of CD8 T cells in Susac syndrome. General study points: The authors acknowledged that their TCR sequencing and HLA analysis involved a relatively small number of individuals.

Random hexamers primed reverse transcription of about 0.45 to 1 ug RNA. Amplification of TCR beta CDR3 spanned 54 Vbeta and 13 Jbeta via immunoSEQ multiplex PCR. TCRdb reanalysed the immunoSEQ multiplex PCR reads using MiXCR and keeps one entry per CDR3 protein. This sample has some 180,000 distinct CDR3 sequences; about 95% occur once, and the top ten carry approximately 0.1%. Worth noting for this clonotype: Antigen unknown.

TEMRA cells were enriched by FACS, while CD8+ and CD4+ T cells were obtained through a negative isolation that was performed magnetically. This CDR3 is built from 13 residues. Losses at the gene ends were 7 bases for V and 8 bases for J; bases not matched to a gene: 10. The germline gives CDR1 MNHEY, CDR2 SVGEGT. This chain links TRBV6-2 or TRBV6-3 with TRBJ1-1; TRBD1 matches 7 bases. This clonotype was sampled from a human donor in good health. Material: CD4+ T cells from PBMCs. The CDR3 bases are TGTGCCAGCAACAACCAGGGGGTAGGCGAAGCTTTCTTT. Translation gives CASNNQGVGEAFF.